One and the same sample provided the 19 T cell receptor beta chains below, sequenced in a study of blood T cells in healthy people across ages. With a J-beta primer mix and a sample-barcoded 5' primer, a second PCR ran roughly 6 to 12 cycles. TCRdb re-called the 5' RACE reads with MiXCR, one entry per CDR3 protein. Found here are some 710,000 distinct CDR3 sequences, approximately 21% of them singletons; the top ten hold under 25%. Sequencing was done on a sample of blood. Receptors originate from a man between 65 and 85 years old in good health.

This chain connects TRBV19 to TRBJ2-4; D is unresolved. Between the trimmed V and J ends, which lost 3 bases and 1 base, there was a span of 7 bases. Germline V gene lookup returns CDR1 LNHDA and CDR2 SQIVND (reference sequence). The CDR3 is 14 residues long. The CDR3 DNA reads TGTGCCAGTAGTATTAGCCCTGCCAAAAACATTCAGTACTTC. Amino acid sequence: CASSISPAKNIQYF.

This chain joins TRBV20-1 and TRBJ2-4; D possibly corresponds to TRBD1 (6 bases). The germline V and J ends were trimmed by 2 bases and 11 bases, with 19 bases remaining between them. This CDR3 has 14 amino acids. Germline loops: CDR1 DFQATT, CDR2 SNEGSKA (reference sequence). CDR3 region: CSARITGRPKVQYF. The CDR3 DNA sequence: TGCAGTGCTAGAATAACAGGGCGACCAAAGGTTCAGTACTTC.

This chain uses TRBV7-9 with TRBJ2-1; 10 bases fit TRBD2. The CDR3 runs 15 residues. Per the germline V gene, CDR1 is SEHNR and CDR2 is FQNEAQ (reference sequence). Losses at the gene ends were 0 bases for V and 7 bases for J; bases not matched to a gene: 3. The CDR3 reads CASSLASGGRNEQFF. The CDR3 DNA is TGTGCCAGCAGCTTAGCTAGCGGGGGGAGAAATGAGCAGTTCTTC.

V usage is TRBV6-5 and J usage is TRBJ1-6; 8 nucleotides match TRBD1. Germline CDR1 MNHEY, CDR2 SVGAGI. This CDR3 comprises 18 residues. V trimming: 0 bases; J trimming: 0 bases; junction bases outside the gene matches: 4. CDR3 in amino acids: CASSYSGDRSSYNSPLHF. In DNA, the CDR3 is TGTGCCAGCAGTTACTCTGGGGACAGGAGCTCCTATAATTCACCCCTCCACTTT.

The rearrangement links TRBV10-2 to TRBJ1-4; D is uncertain. Trimming took 0 bases from V and 3 from J, leaving 5 bases between them. Germline CDR1 reads WSHSY; CDR2 reads SAAADI. The CDR3 loop spans 14 amino acids. The DNA of the CDR3 is TGCGCCAGCAGTGAGTCAAGGGCTAATGAAAAACTGTTTTTT. This translates into CASSESRANEKLFF.

The sample holds a few counts of this clonotype. The chain recombines TRBV6-5 with TRBJ1-5; TRBD1 agrees at 8 bases. Germline trimming cut 2 bases from V and 4 bases from J; bases unmatched to any gene: 1. Germline-derived CDR1 and CDR2 are MNHEY and SVGAGI. The CDR3 contains 14 residues. CDR3 region: CASSYGQGNQPQHF. In nucleotides, the CDR3 is TGTGCCAGCAGTTACGGACAGGGTAATCAGCCCCAGCATTTT.

The chain has TRBV2 and TRBJ1-4; 7 positions agree with TRBD1. The CDR3 contains 15 residues. The germline gives CDR1 SNHLY, CDR2 FYNNEI. Germline trimming cut 6 bases from V and 3 bases from J; bases unmatched to any gene: 7. As DNA, the CDR3 is TGTGCCAGCAGGAAGGACAGGTTCTCTAATGAAAAACTGTTTTTT. It codes for CASRKDRFSNEKLFF.

In this sample, this clonotype turned up many times. V gene TRBV29-1 combines with J gene TRBJ1-1, with 11 bases lining up with TRBD1. Germline values: CDR1 SQVTM, CDR2 ANQGSEA. The CDR3 totals 16 residues. With V trimmed by 6 bases and J by 4 bases, 13 bases remained unmatched. Here the CDR3 DNA reads TGCAGCGTGGCCGCCGGGACAGGGGGACTGAGCACTGAAGCTTTCTTT. This gives the protein CSVAAGTGGLSTEAFF.

This clonotype was detected ten times or more. The V gene is TRBV28, the J gene TRBJ2-1, with D unclear. V lost 5 bases and J 6 bases, leaving 2 bases between the germline ends. This CDR3 has 10 amino acids. Germline V gene sequence: CDR1 MDHEN, CDR2 SYDVKM. The CDR3 DNA follows: TGTGCCAGCAGTATCAATGAGCAGTTCTTC. Protein sequence: CASSINEQFF.

The chain is built from TRBV7-2 and TRBJ2-3; 9 nucleotides line up with TRBD2. The germline gives CDR1 SGHTA, CDR2 FQGNSA. V was clipped by 3 bases and J by 1 base; unmatched bases: 2. This CDR3 contains 15 residues. The CDR3: CASSLTSGRTDTQYF. CDR3 nucleotide sequence: TGTGCCAGCAGCTTGACTAGCGGACGCACAGATACGCAGTATTTT.

This CDR3 reads CSATSGRGTVQYF. The CDR3 nucleotides are TGCAGTGCTACCTCCGGACGGGGAACTGTTCAGTACTTC. The chain has TRBV20-1 and TRBJ2-4, with D possibly TRBD2 on 5 matching bases. V lost 4 bases to trimming and J lost 11 bases, with 18 bases between them. CDR3 size: 13 residues. Germline values: CDR1 DFQATT, CDR2 SNEGSKA (reference sequence).

This clonotype appeared a few times. The chain couples TRBV5-1 to TRBJ1-1; 9 bases map to TRBD1. The CDR3 extends over 15 amino acids. The V gene's germline CDR1 is SGHRS and CDR2 YFSETQ. Trimming removed 0 bases from V and 9 bases from J; junction bases left unmatched: 9. Here the CDR3 DNA reads TGCGCCAGCAGCTTGGTCGGGGGACAGGGACCCCAAGCTTTCTTT. Its protein is CASSLVGGQGPQAFF.

The chain joins TRBV5-1 to TRBJ2-2; D is perhaps TRBD1 (5 bases). The CDR3 loop spans 15 amino acids. Per the germline V gene, CDR1 is SGHRS and CDR2 is YFSETQ. V was clipped by 1 base and J by 0 bases, with 7 bases between them. CDR3 sequence: CASSLWGPNTGELFF. The CDR3 nucleotides read TGCGCCAGCAGCTTGTGGGGCCCGAACACCGGGGAGCTGTTTTTT.

This clonotype was counted only a few times. The gene calls are TRBV20-1 and TRBJ2-5; D is unclear. The DNA matches TRBJ2-7 better at its end, which makes the J call doubtful. The CDR3 totals 15 residues. The germline V gene encodes CDR1 DFQATT and CDR2 SNEGSKA (reference sequence). The DNA of the CDR3 is TGCAGTGCTAGACCGCCCTCTTCCCCGGGCTACGAGCAGTACGTC. This sequence encodes CSARPPSSPGYEQYV.

This clonotype was seen a handful of times. The chain employs TRBV12-3 or TRBV12-4 and TRBJ2-2; TRBD2 aligns across 12 bases. V gave up 4 bases and J gave up 8 bases; unmatched junction bases: 5. The CDR3 has 15 amino acids. The CDR3 nucleotides read TGTGCCAGCAGTTCCACTAGCGGGGGGAAGGGGGAGCTGTTTTTT. Its translation: CASSSTSGGKGELFF.

The J gene is TRBJ1-2, the V gene TRBV18, with unresolved D. V dropped 3 bases and J dropped 3 bases, with 14 bases sitting between them. The CDR3 loop spans 15 amino acids. Per germline, CDR1 KGHSH and CDR2 LQKENI. This CDR3 reads CASSPGPPTYYGYTF. DNA for the CDR3: TGTGCCAGCTCACCCGGGCCCCCCACCTACTATGGCTACACCTTC. Looking up the rest from reference TRBV18 and TRBJ1-2 gives the full variable domain: NAGVMQNPRHLVRRRGQEARLRCSPMKGHSHVYWYRQLPEEGLKFMVYLQKENIIDESGMPKERFSAEFPKEGPSILRIQQVVRGDSAAYFCASSPGPPTYYGYTFGSGTRLTVV.

The genes are TRBV5-5 and TRBJ2-2, with 11 bases lining up with TRBD2. The CDR3 contains 17 residues. The V and J ends lost 0 bases and 6 bases, in that order; junction bases with no gene match: 7. Germline CDR1 reads SGHKS; CDR2 reads YYEKEE (reference sequence). The CDR3, as DNA: TGTGCCAGCAGCTTGGGACTAGCGGGAAGAGACGCCGGGGAGCTGTTTTTT. Encoded protein: CASSLGLAGRDAGELFF.

This clonotype was recorded many times. This rearrangement joins TRBV7-8 to TRBJ2-2, with TRBD1 matching over 7 bases. V trimming: 5 bases; J trimming: 4 bases; junction bases outside the gene matches: 4. The CDR3 sequence is 14 residues long. The germline CDR1 and CDR2 sequences are SGHVS and FQNEAQ. DNA of the CDR3: TGTGCCAGCAGCAGACAGGGTCTCACCGGGGAGCTGTTTTTT. Residues: CASSRQGLTGELFF.

The V gene is TRBV9, the J gene TRBJ2-5; 9 positions agree with TRBD2. Judging by the DNA end, TRBJ2-1 fits better; the J call may be wrong. This CDR3 spans 14 amino acids. Germline assignment: CDR1 SGDLS and CDR2 YYNGEE. The CDR3 here is CASSASGTSHEQFF. The DNA of the CDR3 is TGTGCCAGCAGCGCGAGCGGGACTAGCCATGAGCAGTTCTTC.